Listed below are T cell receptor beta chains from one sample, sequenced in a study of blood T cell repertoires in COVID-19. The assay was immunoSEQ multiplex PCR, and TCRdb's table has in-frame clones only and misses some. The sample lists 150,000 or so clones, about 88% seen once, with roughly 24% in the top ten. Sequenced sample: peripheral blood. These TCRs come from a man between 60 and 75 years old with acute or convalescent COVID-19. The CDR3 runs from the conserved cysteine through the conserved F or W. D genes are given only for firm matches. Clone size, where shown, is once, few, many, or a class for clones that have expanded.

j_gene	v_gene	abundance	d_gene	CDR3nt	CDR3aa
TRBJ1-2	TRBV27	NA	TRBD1	TGTGCCAGCAGCACCACAGGGGGCAACTATGGCTACACCTTC	CASSTTGGNYGYTF
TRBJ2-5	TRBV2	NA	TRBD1	TGTGCCAGCAGCCAAACAGGGGAAGAGACCCAGTACTTC	CASSQTGEETQYF
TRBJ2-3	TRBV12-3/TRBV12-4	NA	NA	TGTGCCAGCAGTCTACAGGTTCGCCTACAGTATTTT	CASSLQVRLQYF
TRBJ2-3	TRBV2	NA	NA	TGTGCCAGCAGTGCTGGCGGAAGCACAGATACGCAGTATTTT	CASSAGGSTDTQYF
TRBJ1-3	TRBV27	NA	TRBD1	TGTGCCAGCAGTTCAGGACAGGGACGTAACACCATATATTTT	CASSSGQGRNTIYF
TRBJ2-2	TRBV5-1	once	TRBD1	TGCGCCAGCAGCTTGGGCCCTCCTAGACAGGGCATCTATTCGAACACCGGGGAGCTGTTTTTT	CASSLGPPRQGIYSNTGELFF
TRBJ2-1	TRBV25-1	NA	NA	TGTGCCAGCAGTGACCGGGGGGCTGTCTACAATGAGCAGTTCTTC	CASSDRGAVYNEQFF
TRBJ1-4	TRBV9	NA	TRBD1	TGTGCCAGCAGCGCCTTCGGGACAGCTAATGAAAAACTGTTTTTT	CASSAFGTANEKLFF
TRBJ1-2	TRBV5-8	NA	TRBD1	TGTGCCAGCAGCTTTACCCCCGGACAGGTGGCCTATGGCTACACCTTC	CASSFTPGQVAYGYTF
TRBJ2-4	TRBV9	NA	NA	TGTGCCAGCAGCCCAAGGGGGGGATTGGGTATGGCCAAAAACATTCAGTACTTC	CASSPRGGLGMAKNIQYF
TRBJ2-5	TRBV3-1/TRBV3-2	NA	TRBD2	TGTGCCAGCAGCGCACCTAGCGGCGGGGAGACCCAGTACTTC	CASSAPSGGETQYF
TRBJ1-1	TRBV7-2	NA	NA	TGTGCCAGCAGCCGCACTAAGGGAGTCACTGAAGCTTTCTTT	CASSRTKGVTEAFF
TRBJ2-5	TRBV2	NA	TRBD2	TGTGCCAGCCAATGGGCAACCGGGACTAGCGGCGACCAAGAGACCCAGTACTTC	CASQWATGTSGDQETQYF
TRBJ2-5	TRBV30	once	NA	TGTGCCTGGGGGTCCCACCGCGGACAGCTCCAAGAGACCCAGTACTTC	CAWGSHRGQLQETQYF
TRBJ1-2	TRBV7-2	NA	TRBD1	TGTGCCAGCAGCTTAAAACAGGGGGACTATGGCTACACCTTC	CASSLKQGDYGYTF
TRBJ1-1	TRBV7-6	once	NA	TGTGCCAGCAGCTTAGGTTCAGGCGCCATGAACACTGAAGCTTTCTTT	CASSLGSGAMNTEAFF
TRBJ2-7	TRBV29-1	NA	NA	TGCAGCGCTACTGACAGGTTAACCTACGAGCAGTACTTC	CSATDRLTYEQYF
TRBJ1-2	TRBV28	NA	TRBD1	TGTGCCAGCAGTTTATCACCACAGGGGGAAACTAACTATGGCTACACCTTC	CASSLSPQGETNYGYTF
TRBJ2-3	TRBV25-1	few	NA	TGTGCCAGCAGTGAATATCCCGGGAACCGGGTGGGAACAGATACGCAGTATTTT	CASSEYPGNRVGTDTQYF
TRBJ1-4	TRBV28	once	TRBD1	TGTGCCAGCAGGGGACAGGTTAATGAAAAACTGTTTTTT	CASRGQVNEKLFF
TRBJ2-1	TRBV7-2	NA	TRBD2	TGTGCCAGCAGCTGGGGGGGGAATGAGCAGTTCTTC	CASSWGGNEQFF
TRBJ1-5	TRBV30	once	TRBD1	TGTGCCTGGTCAGGGGGTTATAGCAATCAGCCCCAGCATTTT	CAWSGGYSNQPQHF
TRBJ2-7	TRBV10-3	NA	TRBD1	TGTGCCATCAGTGAGGACAGGGGCTTTGGCGAGCAGTACTTC	CAISEDRGFGEQYF
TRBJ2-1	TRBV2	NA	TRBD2	TGTGCCAGCGGGGACTACCCCTACAATGAGCAGTTCTTC	CASGDYPYNEQFF
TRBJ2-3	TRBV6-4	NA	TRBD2	TGTGCCAGCAGTGAATCTAGCGGGAGGACAGATACGCAGTATTTT	CASSESSGRTDTQYF
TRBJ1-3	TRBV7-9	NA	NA	TGTGCCGGCTTACAGTCCTCTGGAAACACCATATATTTT	CAGLQSSGNTIYF
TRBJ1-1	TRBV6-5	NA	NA	TGTGCCAGCAGTTTTCGGAGGCGGGACACTGAAGCTTTCTTT	CASSFRRRDTEAFF
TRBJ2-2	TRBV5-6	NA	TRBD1	TGTGCCAGCTCAGAGGCGGACAGGCGGGACACCGGGGAGCTGTTTTTT	CASSEADRRDTGELFF
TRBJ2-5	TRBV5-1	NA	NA	TGCGCCAGCAGCTTTAGGAGGGGTGAGACCCAGTACTTC	CASSFRRGETQYF
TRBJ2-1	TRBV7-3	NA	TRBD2	TGTGCCAGCAGCTCGACTAGCGGGAGCTCTCCCAATGATGAGCAGTTCTTC	CASSSTSGSSPNDEQFF
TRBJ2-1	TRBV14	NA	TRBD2	TGTGCCAGCAGCCCATCCGGGACTAGCGGTTACAATGAGCAGTTCTTC	CASSPSGTSGYNEQFF
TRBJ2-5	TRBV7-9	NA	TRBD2	TGTGCCAGCAGTTCCGTGGCTAGCGGGGCACAAGAGACCCAGTACTTC	CASSSVASGAQETQYF
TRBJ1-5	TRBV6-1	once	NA	TGTGCCAGCAGTGAAGGGCAGGGGAATCAGCCCCAGCATTTT	CASSEGQGNQPQHF
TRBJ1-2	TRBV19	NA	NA	TGTGCCAGTAGTGCCGAGAGGTCTCACTATGGCTACACCTTC	CASSAERSHYGYTF
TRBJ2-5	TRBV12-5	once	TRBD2	TGTGCTAGTGGTTTGGTAGCGGGACCCGCCGAGGAGACCCAGTACTTC	CASGLVAGPAEETQYF
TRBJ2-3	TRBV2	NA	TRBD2	TGTGCCAGCAGTGGGGAGGGGAAACCTACGCAGTATTTT	CASSGEGKPTQYF
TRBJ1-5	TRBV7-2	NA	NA	TGTGCCAGCAGCACGGACAGTAGGCAGCCCCAGCATTTT	CASSTDSRQPQHF
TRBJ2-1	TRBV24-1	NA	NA	TGTGCCACCAGTGATTTCAGGGTTAGCAATGAGCAGTTCTTC	CATSDFRVSNEQFF
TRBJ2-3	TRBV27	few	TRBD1	TGTGCCAGCAGTGGCTATGGGACAGCAGATACGCAGTATTTT	CASSGYGTADTQYF
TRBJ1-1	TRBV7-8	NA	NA	TGTGCCAGCAGCCGCCTAAGGAACACTGAAGCTTTCTTT	CASSRLRNTEAFF
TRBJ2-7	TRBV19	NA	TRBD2	TGTGCCAGTAGTATGAGTCCTAGCGGGAGTGGGTCCTACGAGCAGTACTTC	CASSMSPSGSGSYEQYF
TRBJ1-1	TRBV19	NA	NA	TGTGCCAGTAGATACCTACAACCTCCCCGGGACACTGAAGCTTTCTTT	CASRYLQPPRDTEAFF
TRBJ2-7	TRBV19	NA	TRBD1	TGTGCCAGCCGTGACAGGGAGATTTCCTACGAGCAGTACTTC	CASRDREISYEQYF
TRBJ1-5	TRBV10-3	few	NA	TGTGCCATCAGTGAGTCAGCCAATCAGCCCCAGCATTTT	CAISESANQPQHF
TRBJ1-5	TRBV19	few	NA	TGTGCCAGTATCCCCCGGGGGGGCGTGGGCAATCAGCCCCAGCATTTT	CASIPRGGVGNQPQHF
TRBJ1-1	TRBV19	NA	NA	TGTGCCAGCCTCTCACAGGGACACACTGAAGCTTTCTTT	CASLSQGHTEAFF
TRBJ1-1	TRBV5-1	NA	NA	TGCGCCAGCAGCCTCTCCTGGGGGGACACTGAAGCTTTCTTT	CASSLSWGDTEAFF
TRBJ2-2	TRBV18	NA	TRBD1	TGTGCCAGCTCTCCTGGGACAGAGGCCGGGGAGCTGTTTTTT	CASSPGTEAGELFF
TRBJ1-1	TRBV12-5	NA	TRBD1	TGTGCTAGTGGTTCGCCACGAGTAGGACAGGGGGACACTGAAGCTTTCTTT	CASGSPRVGQGDTEAFF
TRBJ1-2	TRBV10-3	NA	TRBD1	TGTGCCATCAGTGAGCCGGGACAGGGTTACTATGGCTACACCTTC	CAISEPGQGYYGYTF